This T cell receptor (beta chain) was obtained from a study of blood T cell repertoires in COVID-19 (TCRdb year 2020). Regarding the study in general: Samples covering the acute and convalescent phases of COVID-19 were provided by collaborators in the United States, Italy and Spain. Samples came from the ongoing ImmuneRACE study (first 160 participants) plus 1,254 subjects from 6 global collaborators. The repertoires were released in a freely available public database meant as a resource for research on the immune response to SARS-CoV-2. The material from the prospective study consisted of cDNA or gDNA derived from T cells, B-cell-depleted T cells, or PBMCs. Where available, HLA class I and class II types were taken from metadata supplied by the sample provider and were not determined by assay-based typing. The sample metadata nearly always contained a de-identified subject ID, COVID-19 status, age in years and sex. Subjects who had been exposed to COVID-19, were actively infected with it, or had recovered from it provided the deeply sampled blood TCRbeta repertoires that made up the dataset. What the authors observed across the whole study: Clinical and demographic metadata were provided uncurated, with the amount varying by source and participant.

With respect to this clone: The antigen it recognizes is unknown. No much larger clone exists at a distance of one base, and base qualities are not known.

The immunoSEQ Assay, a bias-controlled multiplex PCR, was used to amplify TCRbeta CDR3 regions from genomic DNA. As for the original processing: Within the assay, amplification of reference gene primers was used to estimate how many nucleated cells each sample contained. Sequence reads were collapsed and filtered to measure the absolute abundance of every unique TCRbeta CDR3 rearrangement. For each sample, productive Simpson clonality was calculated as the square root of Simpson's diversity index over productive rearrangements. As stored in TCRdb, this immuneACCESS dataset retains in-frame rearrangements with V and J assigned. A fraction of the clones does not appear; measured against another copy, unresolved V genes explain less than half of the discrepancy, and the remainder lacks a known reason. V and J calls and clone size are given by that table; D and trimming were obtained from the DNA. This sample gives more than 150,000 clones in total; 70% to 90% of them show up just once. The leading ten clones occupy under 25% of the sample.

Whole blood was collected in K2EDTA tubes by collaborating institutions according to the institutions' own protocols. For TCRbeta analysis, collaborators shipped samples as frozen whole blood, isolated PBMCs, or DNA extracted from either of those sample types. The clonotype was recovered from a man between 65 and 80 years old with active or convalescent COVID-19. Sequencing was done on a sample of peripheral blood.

The CDR3 protein: CASPAGANTEAFF. The nucleotides are TGTGCCTCCCCCGCGGGAGCGAACACTGAAGCTTTCTTT. The V and J segments used are TRBV6-6 and TRBJ1-1; the D gene cannot be named for sure. V was cut back by 11 bases and J by 1 base, leaving a gap of 14 bases between them. The CDR3, from cysteine to phenylalanine, totals 13 residues. Of all the DNA, just the CDR3 is kept, 39 bases in frame from base 1. Per the germline V gene (reference sequence), MNHNY is the CDR1 and SVGAGI is the CDR2.